Listed below are T cell receptor beta chains from one sample, sequenced in a study of blood T cell repertoires in COVID-19. Assay used: immunoSEQ multiplex PCR; TCRdb lists only in-frame clones, some missing. The data contain about 440,000 clones, 70% to 90% of them seen just once; the ten biggest clones take up 1.5% to 2%. The specimen sequenced was PBMCs or T cells enriched from blood (not recorded which). These receptors all stem from a woman between 18 and 30 years old with acute COVID-19. Both conserved end residues are part of each CDR3. The order of the fields is V gene, clone size, D gene, J gene, CDR3 protein, CDR3 DNA. A D gene is named only where the DNA matches it firmly. Size is omitted from some rows. Given values are once, few, many or a class for expanded clones.

>TRBV4-1|-|TRBD2|TRBJ2-5
CASSQRTSGRARLETQYF
TGCGCCAGCAGCCAAAGGACTAGCGGGAGGGCCCGACTAGAGACCCAGTACTTC
>TRBV5-1|-|TRBD1|TRBJ2-1
CASSLGQGLDEQFF
TGCGCCAGCAGCCTAGGACAGGGTTTGGATGAGCAGTTCTTC
>TRBV27|-|-|TRBJ2-7
CASSLEPTLDSYEQYF
TGTGCCAGCAGTTTAGAACCAACCCTAGACTCCTACGAGCAGTACTTC
>TRBV28|-|-|TRBJ1-2
CASSLPRNYGYTF
TGTGCCAGCAGTTTACCCCGTAACTATGGCTACACCTTC
>TRBV11-2|-|-|TRBJ2-3
CASSLDLTDTQYF
TGTGCCAGCAGCTTAGACTTAACAGATACGCAGTATTTT
>TRBV5-1|-|-|TRBJ1-4
CASSLTSQGNEKLFF
TGCGCCAGCAGCTTGACTTCGCAGGGGAATGAAAAACTGTTTTTT
>TRBV6-5|-|TRBD1|TRBJ1-4
CASSYSLGQGNEKLFF
TGTGCCAGCAGTTACTCGTTGGGACAGGGTAATGAAAAACTGTTTTTT
>TRBV7-3|-|TRBD1|TRBJ1-2
CASSPAGGADYGYTF
TGTGCCAGCAGCCCCGCAGGGGGCGCCGACTATGGCTACACCTTC
>TRBV19|-|-|TRBJ2-5
CASARGSLQETQYF
TGTGCCAGCGCCAGGGGCAGCCTCCAAGAGACCCAGTACTTC
>TRBV7-9|few|TRBD1|TRBJ1-1
CASRPTGGLGTEAFF
TGTGCCAGCAGACCGACAGGGGGCCTGGGCACTGAAGCTTTCTTT
>TRBV4-3|-|-|TRBJ1-2
CASSHTTGTGGYTF
TGCGCCAGCAGCCACACGACAGGCACGGGGGGCTACACCTTC
>TRBV28|-|TRBD2|TRBJ2-5
CASSWTSGRGETQYF
TGTGCCAGCAGTTGGACTAGCGGGAGGGGGGAGACCCAGTACTTC
>TRBV6-1|few|TRBD1|TRBJ1-2
CASSEGTGGTGGYTF
TGTGCCAGCAGTGAAGGGACAGGGGGCACTGGGGGCTACACCTTC
>TRBV19|-|TRBD1|TRBJ1-3
CATMDRGYGNTIYF
TGTGCCACCATGGACAGGGGGTATGGAAACACCATATATTTT
>TRBV28|-|-|TRBJ2-5
CASSLLANQETQYF
TGTGCCAGCAGTCTTCTAGCGAACCAAGAGACCCAGTACTTC
>TRBV18|-|-|TRBJ1-4
CASSPPGAGEKLFF
TGTGCCAGCTCACCACCGGGGGCGGGTGAAAAACTGTTTTTT
>TRBV6-4|few|TRBD2|TRBJ2-7
CASSDQLAGASEQYF
TGTGCCAGCAGTGATCAACTAGCGGGAGCCTCCGAGCAGTACTTC
>TRBV24-1|-|-|TRBJ2-5
CATRVARLSPQETQYF
TGTGCCACCAGGGTTGCTAGGCTTTCCCCGCAAGAGACCCAGTACTTC
>TRBV5-6|-|-|TRBJ2-5
CASSGSGTLQETQYF
TGTGCCAGCAGCGGGTCGGGGACTCTTCAAGAGACCCAGTACTTC
>TRBV6-2/TRBV6-3|-|-|TRBJ1-3
CASSYSSGNTIYF
TGTGCCAGCAGTTACTCGAGCGGGAACACCATATATTTT
>TRBV6-1|-|TRBD2|TRBJ2-1
CASSETSGDHNEQFF
TGTGCCAGCAGTGAAACTAGCGGGGACCACAATGAGCAGTTCTTC
>TRBV19|-|-|TRBJ1-6
CASRRGGSSYNSPLHF
TGTGCCAGTAGGAGGGGGGGGAGCTCCTATAATTCACCCCTCCACTTT
>TRBV27|-|-|TRBJ1-4
CASSFGATNEKLFF
TGTGCCAGCAGTTTCGGGGCAACTAATGAAAAACTGTTTTTT
>TRBV7-9|-|-|TRBJ2-7
CASSLGGPYEQYF
TGTGCCAGCAGCTTAGGGGGCCCCTACGAGCAGTACTTC
>TRBV7-8|-|TRBD2|TRBJ2-7
CASSLWTSGGSEQYF
TGTGCCAGCAGCTTGTGGACTAGCGGGGGAAGCGAGCAGTACTTC
>TRBV12-3/TRBV12-4|few|-|TRBJ1-5
CASSFYSNQPQHF
TGTGCCAGCAGTTTTTATAGCAATCAGCCCCAGCATTTT
>TRBV9|-|-|TRBJ1-5
CASSVDGEIEPQHF
TGTGCCAGCAGCGTAGACGGGGAGATAGAGCCCCAGCATTTT
>TRBV2|-|-|TRBJ2-2
CASSIQGGTGELFF
TGTGCCAGCAGCATACAGGGGGGGACCGGGGAGCTGTTTTTT
>TRBV7-2|-|-|TRBJ2-5
CASSLDQGETQYF
TGTGCCAGCAGCTTAGACCAGGGGGAGACCCAGTACTTC
>TRBV3-1/TRBV3-2|-|-|TRBJ2-7
CASSQEVGAQQYF
TGTGCCAGCAGCCAAGAGGTGGGGGCACAGCAGTACTTC
>TRBV3-1/TRBV3-2|-|-|TRBJ2-1
CASSLAFRQTNEQFF
TGTGCCAGCAGCCTAGCGTTCCGACAAACCAATGAGCAGTTCTTC
>TRBV7-2|-|-|TRBJ1-1
CASSLAMGGRYTEAFF
TGTGCCAGCAGCTTAGCGATGGGGGGGCGGTACACTGAAGCTTTCTTT
>TRBV2|-|-|TRBJ1-1
CASNILGPEAFF
TGTGCCAGTAATATCCTGGGGCCAGAAGCTTTCTTT
>TRBV14|-|-|TRBJ1-3
CASSSDSFSGNTIYF
TGTGCCAGCAGCTCGGACAGCTTCTCTGGAAACACCATATATTTT
>TRBV18|once|TRBD2|TRBJ2-2
CASSPSTPTSGTTGELFF
TGTGCCAGCTCACCATCCACCCCTACTAGCGGGACCACCGGGGAGCTGTTTTTT
>TRBV15|-|-|TRBJ1-2
CATSRDRGYGYTF
TGTGCCACCAGCAGAGATCGAGGGTATGGCTACACCTTC
>TRBV9|-|TRBD2|TRBJ2-1
CASSKEVAGPYNEQFF
TGTGCCAGCAGCAAAGAGGTAGCGGGACCCTACAATGAGCAGTTCTTC
>TRBV18|-|TRBD1|TRBJ2-1
CASSPGQGVYNEQFF
TGTGCCAGCTCACCAGGACAGGGGGTGTACAATGAGCAGTTCTTC
>TRBV5-8|-|TRBD1|TRBJ2-1
CASSLGTVPGNEQFF
TGTGCCAGCAGCTTAGGGACAGTACCGGGCAATGAGCAGTTCTTC
>TRBV19|-|TRBD1|TRBJ1-2
CASTPTGNYGYTF
TGTGCCAGTACTCCGACAGGGAACTATGGCTACACCTTC
>TRBV19|-|TRBD1|TRBJ2-7
CASSLGTGKTYEQYF
TGTGCCAGTAGTTTGGGGACAGGGAAGACCTACGAGCAGTACTTC
>TRBV9|-|TRBD1|TRBJ2-7
CASSPRDRVHEQYF
TGTGCCAGCAGCCCTCGGGACAGGGTCCACGAGCAGTACTTC
>TRBV7-2|-|TRBD1|TRBJ2-3
CASSSDRVPDTQYF
TGTGCCAGCAGCTCGGACAGGGTGCCAGATACGCAGTATTTT
>TRBV5-1|few|TRBD2|TRBJ2-2
CASSRAGRGTGELFF
TGCGCCAGCAGTCGAGCGGGAAGGGGTACCGGGGAGCTGTTTTTT
>TRBV9|-|-|TRBJ2-3
CASSVGGRGPTHTQYF
TGTGCCAGCAGCGTAGGCGGGCGGGGCCCCACTCATACGCAGTATTTT
>TRBV21-1|-|-|TRBJ2-7
CASSKAGTGVHYEQYF
TGTGCCAGCAGCAAAGCCGGGACAGGAGTCCACTACGAGCAGTACTTC
>TRBV10-1|-|-|TRBJ2-6
CASSETGAGANVLTF
TGCGCCAGCAGTGAAACCGGGGCTGGGGCCAACGTCCTGACTTTC
>TRBV19|-|-|TRBJ1-4
CASSLGSSGHGEKLFF
TGTGCCAGTAGTTTAGGGTCCTCCGGACACGGTGAAAAACTGTTTTTT
>TRBV9|-|-|TRBJ2-1
CASSVIWGAYNEQFF
TGTGCCAGCAGCGTAATCTGGGGGGCCTACAATGAGCAGTTCTTC
>TRBV2|-|-|TRBJ2-7
CASSPTYEQYF
TGTGCCAGCAGCCCAACCTACGAGCAGTACTTC
>TRBV11-2|-|TRBD2|TRBJ2-7
CASSFPSGGTYEQYF
TGTGCCAGCAGCTTCCCCTCGGGAGGGACCTACGAGCAGTACTTC
>TRBV19|once|TRBD1|TRBJ1-6
CASSFRQGRSSPLHF
TGTGCCAGTAGTTTTCGACAGGGGAGGAGTTCACCCCTCCACTTT
>TRBV27|once|TRBD1|TRBJ1-6
CASSTQQGRSPLHF
TGTGCCAGCAGTACCCAACAGGGGCGGTCACCCCTCCACTTT